The present TCR beta chain was sequenced within a study of T cells in Graves' hyperthyroidism and ophthalmopathy. The CDR3 is 14 residues long. Germline assignment: CDR1 LNHDA and CDR2 SQIVND (reference sequence). Deletions cut 5 bases from V and 5 bases from J, with 15 bases between. TCR beta CDR3 sequences were amplified from RNA transcripts. During a first-round RT-PCR of the TCR CDR3, the HTBI primer set was used. Using its own MiXCR run on the multiplex PCR reads, TCRdb lists one record per CDR3 protein. The profile covers 250,000 to 300,000 distinct CDR3 sequences, with approximately 15% appearing a single time and roughly 8.2% taken by the ten largest. This clonotype turned up a few times. What it recognizes is unknown. General study points: Blood also held most thyroid clonotypes expanded beyond 0.001.

The sample was blood. The sequence was collected from a woman between 40 and 55 years old with Graves' hyperthyroidism. J is TRBJ1-1 and V is TRBV19; perhaps TRBD1 as D (6 bases). CDR3 in amino acids: CASSARRGETEAFF. DNA of the CDR3: TGTGCCAGTAGTGCGAGGAGGGGGGAGACTGAAGCTTTCTTT.